This is a list of T cell receptor beta chains from one sample in a study of blood T cell repertoires in COVID-19. Some clones are missing from TCRdb's copy, which holds only in-frame ones; the method was immunoSEQ multiplex PCR. The sample shows roughly 59,000 clones, around 85% of them seen only once. Sequencing used peripheral blood. The receptor set was obtained from a human donor in a cohort sampled during active COVID-19. Each CDR3 is given with its conserved first and last residue. D genes are given only for firm matches. A clone size is listed for some rows: how often the clone was seen (once, few, many), or a class if it is expanded.

NA	TRBJ1-3	NA	TRBV7-2	TGTGCCAGCAGCTTTAGCCCCGGACAGCACACCATATATTTT	CASSFSPGQHTIYF
TRBD1	TRBJ1-2	NA	TRBV14	TGTGCCAGCAGCCAAACGCAGGGGGCCGGAAGAAATGGCTACACCTTC	CASSQTQGAGRNGYTF
TRBD2	TRBJ2-7	NA	TRBV7-2	TGTGCCAGCAGCGGACGACTAGCGGGAGGACGGGAGCAGTACTTC	CASSGRLAGGREQYF
NA	TRBJ2-1	NA	TRBV7-8	TGTGCCAGCAGCTTAGTAAGCGGGTTCTCCTACAATGAGCAGTTCTTC	CASSLVSGFSYNEQFF
TRBD2	TRBJ2-7	NA	TRBV2	TGTGCCAGCAGTGACCCGCGGGGGAGCTCCTACGAGCAGTACTTC	CASSDPRGSSYEQYF
NA	TRBJ2-1	NA	TRBV18	TGTGCCAGCTCACCAACGGCGGGTGGGTTATACAATGAGCAGTTCTTC	CASSPTAGGLYNEQFF
TRBD1	TRBJ1-5	NA	TRBV7-8	TGTGCCAGCAGCTTACGAGGACAGGGGATTCGGCAGCCCCAGCATTTT	CASSLRGQGIRQPQHF
NA	TRBJ1-2	NA	TRBV3-1/TRBV3-2	TGTGCCAGCAGCCTCCGCTCGGGAGGGGGCTATGGCTACACCTTC	CASSLRSGGGYGYTF
TRBD1	TRBJ1-2	NA	TRBV2	TGTGCCAGCAGTGGGCCGGGACAGAACTATGGCTACACCTTC	CASSGPGQNYGYTF
NA	TRBJ1-2	NA	TRBV7-8	TGTGCCAGCAGCCACCCCCGGAGATTCGGCTATGGCTACACCTTC	CASSHPRRFGYGYTF
TRBD1	TRBJ2-6	few	TRBV7-9	TGTGCCAGCAGTTCCTCCGGGACAGGGGCTTTTGGGGCCAACGTCCTGACTTTC	CASSSSGTGAFGANVLTF
NA	TRBJ1-2	NA	TRBV5-1	TGCGCCAGCAGCTTGGCACAGAACTATGGCTACACCTTC	CASSLAQNYGYTF
NA	TRBJ2-4	NA	TRBV28	TGTGCCGTTCAGGTCAAAAACATTCAGTACTTC	CAVQVKNIQYF
NA	TRBJ2-6	NA	TRBV4-1	TGCGCCAGCAGCCAAGTAGAATCGTCGAGCTCTGGGGCCAACGTCCTGACTTTC	CASSQVESSSSGANVLTF
TRBD2	TRBJ2-1	NA	TRBV7-8	TGTGCCAGCAGCTTAGCCCGCTTTGGGTTAGCGGGAGATTTGCTTCTGGATGAGCAGTTCTTC	CASSLARFGLAGDLLLDEQFF
TRBD2	TRBJ2-4	NA	TRBV25-1	TGTGCCAGCAGTGAATCCGCCCCCGGGAGGACTGGCATTCAGTACTTC	CASSESAPGRTGIQYF
NA	TRBJ1-4	once	TRBV10-3	TGTGCCATCAGTGAGGGGAGGGGAAAAGGGGAAAAACTGTTTTTT	CAISEGRGKGEKLFF
NA	TRBJ1-2	NA	TRBV10-3	TGTGCCATCAGTGACCGACAGCCGTCCTTCTATGGCTACACCTTC	CAISDRQPSFYGYTF
NA	TRBJ2-7	NA	TRBV18	TGTGCCAGCTCGTCCCGGCTAGGAGAAGGAGTATCCGAGCAGTACTTC	CASSSRLGEGVSEQYF
TRBD1	TRBJ1-5	NA	TRBV19	TGTGCCAGTACCGAGGGACAGCCCAGAGATCAGCCCCAGCATTTT	CASTEGQPRDQPQHF
NA	TRBJ2-3	NA	TRBV19	TGTGCCAGTAGCCGAAAAGCGGCTAGCACAGATACGCAGTATTTT	CASSRKAASTDTQYF
TRBD1	TRBJ1-6	many	TRBV27	TGTGCCAGCAGTTGGGGACAGGATAGTATTTCCCTCCACTTT	CASSWGQDSISLHF
NA	TRBJ2-1	few	TRBV4-2	TGTGCCAGCAGCCAAGCGCGGCTAGATGTCGATGAGCAGTTCTTC	CASSQARLDVDEQFF
NA	TRBJ2-7	NA	TRBV5-4	TGTGCCAGCAGCTTGGGGGGACAACCCTACGAGCAGTACTTC	CASSLGGQPYEQYF
NA	TRBJ2-1	NA	TRBV9	TGTGCCAGCAGCGTAGGGGCTAGCGATATCTATGAGCAGTTCTTC	CASSVGASDIYEQFF
TRBD1	TRBJ2-5	once	TRBV7-8	TGTGCCAGCAGCCCCTCCCGGGACAGGGTCTTGTGGACCCAGTACTTC	CASSPSRDRVLWTQYF
TRBD2	TRBJ2-5	few	TRBV5-1	TGCGCCAGCAGGATTAACCTAGCGGAAGAGACCCAGTACTTC	CASRINLAEETQYF
NA	TRBJ2-5	once	TRBV7-3	TGTGCCAGCAGCTTAAGACAGGAAGAGACCCAGTACTTC	CASSLRQEETQYF
NA	TRBJ2-7	few	TRBV9	TGTGCCAGCAGCGTAGCAGGGGGGACCTACGAGCAGTACTTC	CASSVAGGTYEQYF
TRBD1	TRBJ1-2	NA	TRBV4-1	TGCGCCAGCAGCCACCTCCCGGGACAGGGATATGGCTACACCTTC	CASSHLPGQGYGYTF
NA	TRBJ2-7	NA	TRBV19	TGTGCCAGTAGTGATCTTTACACGTACGAGCAGTACTTC	CASSDLYTYEQYF
NA	TRBJ1-5	NA	TRBV28	TGTGCCAGCAGAAGGGTGCTGGGGCTTATTAGCAATCAGCCCCAGCATTTT	CASRRVLGLISNQPQHF
NA	TRBJ2-1	NA	TRBV5-1	TGCGCCAGCTACCCCTTGGAGGGAGGAGGCAGTGAGCAGTTCTTC	CASYPLEGGGSEQFF
NA	TRBJ2-5	NA	TRBV27	TGTGCCAGCAGTTTATTGTCTCCAGGGGAGCCCCAGTACTTC	CASSLLSPGEPQYF
NA	TRBJ1-2	NA	TRBV3-1/TRBV3-2	TGTGCCAGCAGCCAAGGGCAGCGCTATGGCTACACCTTC	CASSQGQRYGYTF
NA	TRBJ2-6	NA	TRBV4-2	TGTGCCAGCAGCCAAGAGTGGGGCGGGGCCAACGTCCTGACTTTC	CASSQEWGGANVLTF
TRBD2	TRBJ2-1	NA	TRBV19	TGTGCCAGTAGTATAGAAGGGACTAGCGGGTTCTATGAGCAGTTCTTC	CASSIEGTSGFYEQFF
NA	TRBJ1-4	NA	TRBV28	TGTGCCAGCAGTTTAACCAGGCTCAATGAAAAACTGTTTTTT	CASSLTRLNEKLFF
NA	TRBJ1-5	NA	TRBV5-1	TGCGCCAGCAGCTTGGCGGCAGGGGTTCAGCCCCAGCATTTT	CASSLAAGVQPQHF
TRBD2	TRBJ2-1	NA	TRBV27	TGTGCCAGCAGTCCCCGACTAGCGGGAGTCGATGAGCAGTTCTTC	CASSPRLAGVDEQFF
TRBD2	TRBJ2-7	NA	TRBV7-9	TGTGCCAGCAGCCCCTCTAGCGGGAGGGCCGGCGAGCAGTACTTC	CASSPSSGRAGEQYF
TRBD2	TRBJ2-1	NA	TRBV29-1	TGCAGCGTTGATGGTCTAGCGGTCGAGCAGTTCTTC	CSVDGLAVEQFF
TRBD2	TRBJ2-1	NA	TRBV18	TGTGCCAGCTCGAAGGGGACTAGCGGGAGATGGGGGAATGAGCAGTTCTTC	CASSKGTSGRWGNEQFF
NA	TRBJ2-1	NA	TRBV18	TGTGCCAGCTCACCACCAGGGGGGGGCCCGTCAAGCTCCTACAATGAGCAGTTCTTC	CASSPPGGGPSSSYNEQFF
NA	TRBJ2-5	NA	TRBV18	TGTGCCAGCTCACCCCGGCGGGCGGAAAACCAAGAGACCCAGTACTTC	CASSPRRAENQETQYF
TRBD2	TRBJ2-2	NA	TRBV7-2	TGTGCCAGCAGCTTACAGGGGCTAGCGGGAGGGCTGACCGGGGAGCTGTTTTTT	CASSLQGLAGGLTGELFF